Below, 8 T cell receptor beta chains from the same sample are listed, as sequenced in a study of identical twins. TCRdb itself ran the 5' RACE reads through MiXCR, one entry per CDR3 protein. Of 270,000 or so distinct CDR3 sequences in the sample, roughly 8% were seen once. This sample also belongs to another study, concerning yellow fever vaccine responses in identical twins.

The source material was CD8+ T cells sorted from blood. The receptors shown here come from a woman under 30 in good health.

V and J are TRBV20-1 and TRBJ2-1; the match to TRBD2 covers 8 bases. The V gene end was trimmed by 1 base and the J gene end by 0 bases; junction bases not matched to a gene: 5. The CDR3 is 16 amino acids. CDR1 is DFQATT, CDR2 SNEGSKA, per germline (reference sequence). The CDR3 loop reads CSARVLAGTSYNEQFF. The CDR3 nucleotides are TGCAGTGCTAGAGTTCTAGCGGGTACCTCCTACAATGAGCAGTTCTTC.

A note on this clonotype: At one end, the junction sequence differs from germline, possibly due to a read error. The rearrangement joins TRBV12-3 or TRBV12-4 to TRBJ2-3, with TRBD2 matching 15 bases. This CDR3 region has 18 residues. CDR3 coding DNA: TGTGCCCGCAGTTTACAGGGACTAGCGGGAGGCCCCACAGATACGCAGTATTTT. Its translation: CARSLQGLAGGPTDTQYF.

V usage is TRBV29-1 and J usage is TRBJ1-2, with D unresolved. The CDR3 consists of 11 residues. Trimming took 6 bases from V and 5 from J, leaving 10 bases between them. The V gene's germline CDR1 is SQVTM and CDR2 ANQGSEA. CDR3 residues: CSVHHRYGYTF. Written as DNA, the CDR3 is TGCAGCGTACACCATAGATATGGCTACACCTTC.

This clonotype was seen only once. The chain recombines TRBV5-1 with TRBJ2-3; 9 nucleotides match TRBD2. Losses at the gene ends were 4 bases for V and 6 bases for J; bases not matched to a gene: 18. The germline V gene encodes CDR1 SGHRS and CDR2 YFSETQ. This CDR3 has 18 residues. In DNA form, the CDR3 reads TGCGCCAGCAGCCCCTTAAGTAGCGGGGGCGACCCGGGGGATACGCAGTATTTT. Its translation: CASSPLSSGGDPGDTQYF.

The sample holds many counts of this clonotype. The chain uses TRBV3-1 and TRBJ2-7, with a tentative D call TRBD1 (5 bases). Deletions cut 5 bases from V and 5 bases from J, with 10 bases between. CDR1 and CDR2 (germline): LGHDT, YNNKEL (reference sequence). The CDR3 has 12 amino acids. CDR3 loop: CASSYARDEQYF. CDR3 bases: TGTGCCAGCAGCTACGCCAGGGACGAGCAGTACTTC.

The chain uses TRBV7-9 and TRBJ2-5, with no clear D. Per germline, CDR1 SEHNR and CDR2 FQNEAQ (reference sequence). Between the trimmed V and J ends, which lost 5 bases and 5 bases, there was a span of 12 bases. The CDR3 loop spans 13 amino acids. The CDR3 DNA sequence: TGTGCCAGCAGCCCCAGGCGTAGGGAGACCCAGTACTTC. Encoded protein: CASSPRRRETQYF.

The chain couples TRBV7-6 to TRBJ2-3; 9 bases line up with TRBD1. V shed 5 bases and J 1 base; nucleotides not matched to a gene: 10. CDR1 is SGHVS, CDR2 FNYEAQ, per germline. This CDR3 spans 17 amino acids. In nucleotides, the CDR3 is TGTGCCAGCAGCCTTATGATAGGGGACAGGGGCACAGATACGCAGTATTTT. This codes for CASSLMIGDRGTDTQYF. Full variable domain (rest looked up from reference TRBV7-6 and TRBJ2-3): GAGVSQSPRYKVTKRGQDVALRCDPISGHVSLYWYRQALGQGPEFLTYFNYEAQQDKSGLPNDRFSAERPEGSISTLTIQRTEQRDSAMYRCASSLMIGDRGTDTQYFGPGTRLTVL.

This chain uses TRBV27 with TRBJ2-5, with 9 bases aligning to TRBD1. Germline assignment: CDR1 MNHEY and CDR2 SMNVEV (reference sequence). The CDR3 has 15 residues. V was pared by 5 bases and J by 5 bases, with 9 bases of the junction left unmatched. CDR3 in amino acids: CASSPGQGNGETQYF. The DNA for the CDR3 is TGTGCCAGCAGTCCCGGACAGGGGAATGGGGAGACCCAGTACTTC.